This T cell receptor (beta chain) derives from a study of cytotoxic CD8 clonotypes in ibrutinib-treated CLL (dated by TCRdb to 2020 to 2023). In the study overall: The cohort included some 14 treatment-naive and some 10 relapsed/refractory patients; 17 were IGHV unmutated. Patients were still on ibrutinib when every remission and progressive disease sample was collected. Of the approximately 87 participants in the trial, 20 to 30 had longitudinal samples available. Responses were partial in around 24 patients and complete in 2; after median 68 months follow-up, about 14 stayed in remission and 12 progressed. Response samples were obtained after a median of approximately eleven months of treatment, with a range of roughly 6 to 40 months. Samples averaged approximately 240,000 productive templates and some 91,000 productive rearrangements. Cryopreserved peripheral blood mononuclear cells were collected at three points: before therapy, at response, and at either sustained remission or disease progression. Findings and caveats that apply to the study as a whole: Clonality rose at ibrutinib response, remained stable during sustained remission, and dropped back toward baseline at progression. Baseline clonality was found to be higher than that of age-matched healthy donors and was strongly correlated with circulating CD8+ T-cell counts. Sampling times were not matched between patients in sustained remission and patients whose disease was progressing, and lymph node repertoires were not examined. Public clonotypes were found to be uncommon and were observed to contract or remain stable during treatment; the increase in clonality was shown to reflect expansion of private clonotypes at ibrutinib response.

The CDR3 sequence holds 18 residues, the cysteine and phenylalanine included. Of the read, only the CDR3 DNA is kept; its 54 bases are in frame from base 1. The time point label for this specimen denotes: around 25 months on ibrutinib. For TCR beta library preparation, around 1.8 micrograms of genomic DNA were extracted from the cryopreserved PBMCs. High-throughput TCR beta sequencing was performed on longitudinal blood samples from CLL patients receiving ibrutinib monotherapy. Patients were enrolled in a phase 2 open-label single-center ibrutinib monotherapy trial. The goal of deep resolution MiSeq sequencing was a depth between 1 in 1 million and 1 in 200,000 T cells, and coverage averaged 10x per clonotype. The immunoSEQ hsTCRB Kit was used to generate the TCR beta libraries. In the paper's pipeline: Data were analyzed with ImmunoSEQ Data Assistant and ImmunoSEQ Analyzer, with V, D and J genes assigned per IMGT definitions. Clonality, with values ranging from 0 to 1, was calculated as one minus the normalized Shannon entropy of productive rearrangement frequencies. Only overrepresented clonotypes making up at least 0.05% of the repertoire of each patient were included in the public clonotype analysis. About 13 age-matched healthy donor repertoires from immuneACCESS were used as controls for clonality. Imported from immuneACCESS, the table was reduced by TCRdb to in-frame sequences with V and J called. These copies leave out some clones; in studies compared against another copy, an unresolved V gene accounts for under half, and the cause of the remainder is not known. V and J calls and clone size are as listed in that table; D and trimming were resolved from the DNA. Recorded for this sample are about 130,000 clones; about 85% of them occurred a single time. 3.3% of the sample is taken by the ten largest.

In regard to this clone: Its antigen target is currently unknown. No base qualities exist here, and no much larger clone lies one base off it.

This sequence uses TRBV12-1 and TRBJ1-6; the DNA was not used to check the table's D call, TRBD1. TRBV12-1 is marked as a pseudogene. The receptor comes from a human donor with chronic lymphocytic leukemia. The sequences come from PBMCs, collected after 24 months of ibrutinib treatment. The DNA sequence is TGTGCCAGCAGCGCTCAAACAGGGGGCAACTCCTATAATTCACCCCTCCACTTT. Its protein reads: CASSAQTGGNSYNSPLHF.